A selection of T cell receptor beta chains follows, all from one sample in a study of OX40 agonist ivuxolimab in advanced cancers. The protocol was immunoSEQ multiplex PCR, while the TCRdb copy is restricted to in-frame clones and leaves out a portion. The sample gives around 61,000 clones, around 93% of which show up once; 20% to 30% is in the top ten. Here the sequenced sample was CD4+ or CD8+ T cells sorted from blood, taken in a trial of the OX40 agonist ivuxolimab. These receptors were obtained from an adult with an advanced solid tumor such as melanoma, head and neck, liver or kidney cancer. The CDR3 runs from the conserved cysteine through the conserved F or W. The D gene is left open where the match is weak. The listing skips clone size in some rows; elsewhere it reads once, few, many or a size class.

TRBJ2-1	.	TRBV5-1	.	TGCGCCAGCAGCTTAGAATCGAGCTCCTACAATGAGCAGTTCTTC	CASSLESSSYNEQFF
TRBJ1-2	.	TRBV6-9	.	TGTGCCAGCAGGGGATTTCCGGCCAACTATGGCTACACCTTC	CASRGFPANYGYTF
TRBJ2-3	once	TRBV13	.	TGTGCCAGCAGCCTCCCCCTGGGCACAGATACGCAGTATTTT	CASSLPLGTDTQYF
TRBJ1-3	.	TRBV7-9	.	TGTGCCAGCAGCGCCGCCCGAGGGGGGTCGGACACCATATATTTT	CASSAARGGSDTIYF
TRBJ2-5	.	TRBV11-2	.	TGTGCCAGCAGCTTAGGGCTAGAGACCCAGTACTTC	CASSLGLETQYF
TRBJ2-1	.	TRBV2	TRBD2	TGTGCCAGCAGTGAAGGACTAGCGGTCTACAATGAGCAGTTCTTC	CASSEGLAVYNEQFF
TRBJ2-7	.	TRBV6-5	TRBD2	TGTGCCAGCAGAATCAGACTAGCGGGGGAACACGAGCAGTACTTC	CASRIRLAGEHEQYF
TRBJ1-2	.	TRBV7-9	TRBD1	TGTGCCAGCAGCCAGGACAGGGCCTATGGCTACACCTTC	CASSQDRAYGYTF
TRBJ1-1	.	TRBV2	TRBD1	TGTGCCAGCCGCCTAGGACAGGAGACTGAAGCTTTCTTT	CASRLGQETEAFF
TRBJ1-1	few	TRBV5-6	.	TGTGCCAGCAGCTTGGGACAAGGGGGGGACACTGAAGCTTTCTTT	CASSLGQGGDTEAFF
TRBJ2-7	.	TRBV28	.	TGTGCCAGCAGTTTTGGGCAGCTTTACGAGCAGTACTTC	CASSFGQLYEQYF
TRBJ2-7	.	TRBV7-9	TRBD2	TGTGCCAGCAGCGCCGGGGGGGCCATTCCCGAGCAGTACTTC	CASSAGGAIPEQYF
TRBJ2-7	.	TRBV11-2	.	TGTGCCAGCAGCTCACAGGACGGGTCCTACGAGCAGTACTTC	CASSSQDGSYEQYF